This T cell receptor (beta chain) was found in a study of cytomegalovirus exposure and HLA in healthy donors. Study at large: In a previous analysis, nearly 120 million unique TCR beta sequences were found from roughly 180 million T cells. Overall study results and limits: As a later analysis showed, a missense DCLRE1C variant was linked to trimming of TCR beta V- and J-genes. Indistinguishable V segments such as TRBV6-2 and TRBV6-3 were excluded.

The CDR3 sequence is 12 residues long. Germline-derived CDR1 and CDR2 are MDHEN and SYDVKM. Trimming pared 8 bases from V and 6 bases from J, leaving 10 bases between. 13 Jbeta primers and 60 Vbeta primers were used for the PCR. Sequenced by immunoSEQ multiplex PCR; TCRdb stores in-frame clones only, minus some. The sample carries around 190,000 clones, 65% to 90% recorded once. Remarks on this clone: Antigen specificity is unknown.

The sequencing sample was made of PBMCs. This sequence was found in a woman aged 50 to 60 in good health and CMV-seronegative. This sequence joins TRBV28 and TRBJ2-2, with no clear D. CDR3 bases: TGTGCCAGCCTCGGAGAGGCCGGGGAGCTGTTTTTT. Translated, it gives CASLGEAGELFF. The full variable domain, its missing parts supplied by reference TRBV28 and TRBJ2-2, is DVKVTQSSRYLVKRTGEKVFLECVQDMDHENMFWYRQDPGLGLRLIYFSYDVKMKEKGDIPEGYSVSREKKERFSLILESASTNQTSMYLCASLGEAGELFFGEGSRLTVL.